This T cell receptor beta chain was documented in a study of blood T cell repertoires in COVID-19. Study as a whole: Italy, Spain and the United States were the sources of the convalescent and acute COVID-19 samples. Sources were T cells, B-cell-depleted T cells, or PBMCs; the material itself was cDNA or gDNA.

Germline assignment: CDR1 SEHNR and CDR2 FQNEAQ (reference sequence). Trimming shortened V by 2 bases and J by 7 bases, and 12 bases separated the two germline ends. This CDR3 spans 13 amino acids. Per the authors' pipeline: Counts of nucleated cells, estimated from reference gene primer amplification, were obtained. Profiled with immunoSEQ multiplex PCR; TCRdb holds only in-frame clones, not every one. V and J calls and clone size come straight from that table; D and trimming were deduced from the DNA. The sample records roughly 300,000 clones, roughly nine tenths being singletons. The sequence was collected from a woman in her twenties or thirties with COVID-19, enrolled during active disease. The chain carries TRBV7-9 and TRBJ2-7; TRBD1 might be the D (5 bases). Input material: peripheral blood. In nucleotides, the CDR3 is TGTGCCAGCAGCTTAAGGGGTTCTCAGGAGCAGTACTTC. This encodes CASSLRGSQEQYF.